This passage covers 15 T cell receptor beta chains from one sample sequenced in a study of T cells in women clearing cervical HPV infection. The assay was immunoSEQ multiplex PCR, and TCRdb's table has in-frame clones only and misses some. This table holds some 37,000 clones. The sequencing sample was made of blood buffy coat. Every receptor here comes from a woman between 18 and 70 years old with a cervical HPV16 infection that either progressed to CIN3+ or cleared (not recorded which).

Notes on this clone: The read is 3 residues too short to cover the CDR3 end, so that end is filled in from the germline J gene. The chain carries TRBV20-1 and TRBJ1-3; D perhaps matches TRBD1 (5 bases). V was clipped by 2 bases and J by 7 bases, with 18 bases between them. This CDR3 contains 15 residues. The germline V gene has CDR1 DFQATT and CDR2 SNEGSKA (reference sequence). The DNA read from the CDR3 is TGCAGTGCTAGACTACCGGGCCTGGGGCAGAACACC. It is translated as CSARLPGLGQNT. The entire CDR3 protein reads CSARLPGLGQNTIYF.

As to this clone: The read comes to an end 3 residues before the CDR3 does, leaving the germline J gene to fill in the end. The chain has TRBV29-1 and TRBJ2-3; TRBD2 agrees at 13 bases. The CDR3 is made up of 18 amino acids. CDR1 and CDR2 from the germline V gene are SQVTM and ANQGSEA. The V and J ends lost 6 bases and 4 bases, in that order; junction bases with no gene match: 16. The covered CDR3 bases are TGCAGCGTCTCCGGACTAGCGGGAGAGACGAAGATGGCAGATACG. Its translation is CSVSGLAGETKMADT. The entire CDR3 protein is CSVSGLAGETKMADTQYF.

A remark on this clone: From the germline J gene comes the end of the CDR3, since the read stops 3 residues before it. The chain joins TRBV5-1 to TRBJ1-5; D perhaps matches TRBD1 (5 bases). Germline CDR1 and CDR2: SGHRS and YFSETQ. The CDR3 covers 16 residues. The V gene lost 0 bases and the J gene lost 4 bases, with 14 bases spanning the gap. CDR3 sequence reads: CASSLAGGAENQPQHF. The covered CDR3 bases are TGCGCCAGCAGCTTGGCCGGGGGTGCAGAAAATCAGCCC.

A note on this clone: The read halts 3 residues ahead of the CDR3 end, with the missing end drawn from the germline J gene. The chain links TRBV12-5 to TRBJ2-7; 9 positions match TRBD1. The germline V gene has CDR1 LGHNT and CDR2 FRNRAP. J was trimmed by 3 bases and V by 2 bases; bases with no gene match: 8. This CDR3 has 16 amino acids. The sequenced part of the CDR3 DNA is TGTGCTAGTGGTTTGCCCGCGACGGGACAGGGCTACGAG. Protein: CASGLPATGQGYE. The CDR3 as a whole reads CASGLPATGQGYEQYF.

Concerning this clone itself: The read stops 3 residues short of the end of the CDR3; the missing end is completed from the germline J gene. The chain couples TRBV28 to TRBJ1-2; possibly TRBD1 for D (6 bases). In germline, CDR1 is MDHEN, CDR2 SYDVKM. This CDR3 spans 14 amino acids. Trimming shortened V by 3 bases and J by 2 bases, and 10 bases separated the two germline ends. The CDR3 loop reads CASSFDRKNYGYTF. The covered CDR3 bases are TGTGCCAGCAGTTTCGACAGGAAGAACTATGGC.

Notes on this clone: Read coverage stops 3 residues before the CDR3 terminus; the germline J gene supplies the remainder. The genes are TRBV9 and TRBJ2-5; TRBD1 matches 9 bases. V lost 3 bases, J lost 5 bases, and 5 bases stayed unmatched. The CDR3 runs to 14 residues. Germline CDR1 and CDR2: SGDLS and YYNGEE. CDR3 residues: CASSGGTGLETQYF. The sequenced CDR3 bases are TGTGCCAGCAGCGGGGGGACAGGGCTGGAGACC. The full variable domain, in which reference TRBV9 and TRBJ2-5 provide the parts outside the CDR3, is DSGVTQTPKHLITATGQRVTLRCSPRSGDLSVYWYQQSLDQGLQFLIQYYNGEERAKGNILERFSAQQFPDLHSELNLSSLELGDSALYFCASSGGTGLETQYFGPGTRLLVL.

With regard to this clone: The CDR3 is cut off 3 residues early in the read; its end comes from the germline J gene. This chain joins TRBV30 and TRBJ1-2; D may be TRBD1 (5 bases). Germline CDR1 and CDR2: GTSNPN and SVGIG (reference sequence). Trimming took 2 bases from V and 4 from J, leaving 17 bases between them. The CDR3 loop spans 15 amino acids. The sequenced CDR3 bases are TGTGCCTGGAGTCCCAACCGGGGGGATCGCTATGGC. Residues: CAWSPNRGDRYG. The whole CDR3 sequence is CAWSPNRGDRYGYTF. The full variable domain, completed using reference TRBV30 and TRBJ1-2, is SQTIHQWPATLVQPVGSPLSLECTVEGTSNPNLYWYRQAAGRGLQLLFYSVGIGQISSEVPQNLSASRPQDRQFILSSKKLLLSDSGFYLCAWSPNRGDRYGYTFGSGTRLTVV.

As to this clone: The read falls 3 residues short of the CDR3 end, and the missing part is taken from the germline J gene. The V call is TRBV5-1, the J call TRBJ2-1; TRBD2 agrees at 7 bases. Germline CDR1 SGHRS, CDR2 YFSETQ. CDR3 size: 16 residues. Losses at the gene ends were 7 bases for V and 4 bases for J; bases not matched to a gene: 14. Here the CDR3 reads CASFPSGAPLYNEQFF. The sequenced part of the CDR3 DNA is TGCGCCAGCTTTCCCAGCGGGGCCCCTCTTTACAATGAG.

On this clone itself: The read finishes 3 residues shy of the CDR3 end, and the germline J gene is used to complete it. The chain has TRBV10-3 and TRBJ2-5, with D possibly matching TRBD1 (6 bases). Germline lookup yields CDR1 ENHRY and CDR2 SYGVKD. Trimming left V 0 bases short and J 2 bases short, with 10 bases between. This CDR3 region has 15 residues. CDR3 in amino acids: CAISESTGGQETQYF. The DNA read from the CDR3 is TGTGCCATCAGTGAGTCGACAGGAGGACAAGAGACC.

Regarding this clone: Read data end 3 residues before the CDR3 end; the end is taken from the germline J gene. The chain links TRBV20-1 to TRBJ2-7, with D maybe TRBD2 (7 bases). From germline, CDR1 is DFQATT and CDR2 SNEGSKA (reference sequence). With 3 bases removed from V and 3 bases from J, the gap between germline ends came to 18 bases. The CDR3 contains 15 residues. The CDR3 DNA, read in part, is TGCAGTGCTAGTTTGGGGGGGGCTATGAGCTACGAG. Protein: CSASLGGAMSYE. The CDR3 in full is CSASLGGAMSYEQYF.

Worth noting for this clone: The read comes to an end 3 residues before the CDR3 does, leaving the germline J gene to fill in the end. The rearrangement links TRBV7-3 to TRBJ2-1; TRBD2 matches at 7 bases. The J segment lost 5 bases and the V segment lost 5 bases, leaving 12 bases of the junction unmatched. The CDR3 loop spans 16 amino acids. The V gene's germline CDR1 is SGHTA and CDR2 FQGTGA. The CDR3 DNA, read in part, is TGTGCCAGCAGCCGAGGCGTGTGGGCGGGGGACAATGAG. Amino acid sequence: CASSRGVWAGDNE. Given in full, the CDR3 is CASSRGVWAGDNEQFF. Variable domain in full (rest from reference TRBV7-3 and TRBJ2-1): GAGVSQTPSNKVTEKGKYVELRCDPISGHTALYWYRQSLGQGPEFLIYFQGTGAADDSGLPNDRFFAVRPEGSVSTLKIQRTERGDSAVYLCASSRGVWAGDNEQFFGPGTRLTVL.

As to this clone: The observed sequence ends 3 residues before the CDR3 terminus, with the missing tail filled in from the germline J gene. The gene calls are TRBV6-2 or TRBV6-3 and TRBJ2-2; D possibly corresponds to TRBD2 (6 bases). Germline V gene lookup returns CDR1 MNHEY and CDR2 SVGEGT. V lost 4 bases and J 1 base, leaving 7 bases between the germline ends. The CDR3 is made up of 14 amino acids. The part of the CDR3 DNA that was read is TGTGCCAGCAGTTCGGGGGAGAACACCGGGGAG. Translation gives CASSSGENTGE. From start to end, the CDR3 is CASSSGENTGELFF.

Points on this clone: The read ends 3 residues early relative to the CDR3; the germline J gene fills the gap. The chain has TRBV6-2 or TRBV6-3 and TRBJ1-5, with D uncertain. Germline values: CDR1 MNHEY, CDR2 SVGEGT. The CDR3 totals 12 residues. V shed 5 bases and J shed 4 bases, with 6 bases lying between them. The CDR3 DNA, read in part, is TGTGCCAGCAGTACAGCAAATCAGCCC. Translation: CASSTANQP. The whole CDR3 is CASSTANQPQHF.

Of note for this clone: The missing CDR3 end, 3 residues past where the read stops, is filled in from the germline J gene. This chain connects TRBV5-1 to TRBJ2-7, with 7 positions matching TRBD2. The CDR3 runs 15 residues. In germline, CDR1 is SGHRS, CDR2 YFSETQ. The J segment lost 4 bases and the V segment lost 4 bases, leaving 11 bases of the junction unmatched. The DNA read from the CDR3 is TGCGCCAGCAGCGGGCCCTCTAGCGGAACTTACGAG. Residues: CASSGPSSGTYE. The complete CDR3 protein is CASSGPSSGTYEQYF.

In regard to this clone: The CDR3 end is not reached by the read, which stops 3 residues before it; the germline J gene fills it in. The V and J genes are TRBV30 and TRBJ1-2, with TRBD1 identical over 7 bases. Trimming took 4 bases from V and 1 from J; bases not matched to a gene: 9. This CDR3 spans 15 amino acids. Germline assignment: CDR1 GTSNPN and CDR2 SVGIG (reference sequence). The DNA read from the CDR3 is TGTGCCTGGACCCAAGGGGGCGGGAATAACTATGGC. Its translation: CAWTQGGGNNYG. The complete CDR3 reads CAWTQGGGNNYGYTF.